This T cell receptor (beta chain) was observed in a study of blood T cell repertoires in COVID-19. Study-wide context: Some COVID-19 samples were acute and others convalescent; all came from the United States, Italy and Spain. In each case, the material was cDNA or gDNA derived from T cells, B-cell-depleted T cells, or PBMCs.

Authors' data handling: Amplified reference gene primers provided the basis for estimating nucleated cell counts. This table comes from immunoSEQ multiplex PCR, and its TCRdb copy is limited to in-frame clones, with some not included. From that table come the V and J calls and clone size; the DNA was used to work out D and trimming. The data show 200,000 or so clones, approximately 81% seen once. CDR1 and CDR2 (germline): MDHEN, SYDVKM. The CDR3 length is 15 residues. Trimming at V came to 3 bases and at J to 9 bases, leaving 10 bases not matched to a gene. The gene calls are TRBV28 and TRBJ1-1, with 10 bases lining up with TRBD1. The sequencing sample was made of peripheral blood. The TCR was taken from a person between 65 and 80 years old with COVID-19, enrolled during active disease. The CDR3, as DNA: TGTGCCAGCAGTTTGTTGGGACAGGGGCCCCCCAAAGCTTTCTTT. This encodes CASSLLGQGPPKAFF.